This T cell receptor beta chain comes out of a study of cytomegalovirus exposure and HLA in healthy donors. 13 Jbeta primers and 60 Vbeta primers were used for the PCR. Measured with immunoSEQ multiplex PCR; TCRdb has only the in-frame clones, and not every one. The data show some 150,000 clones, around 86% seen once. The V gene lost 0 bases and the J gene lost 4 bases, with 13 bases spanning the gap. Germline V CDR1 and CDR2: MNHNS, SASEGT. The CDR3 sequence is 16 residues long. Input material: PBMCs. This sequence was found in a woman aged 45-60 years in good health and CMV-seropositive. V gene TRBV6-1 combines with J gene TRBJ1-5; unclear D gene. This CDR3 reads CASSEALWAGNQPQHF. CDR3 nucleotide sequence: TGTGCCAGCAGTGAAGCGCTATGGGCTGGGAATCAGCCCCAGCATTTT.